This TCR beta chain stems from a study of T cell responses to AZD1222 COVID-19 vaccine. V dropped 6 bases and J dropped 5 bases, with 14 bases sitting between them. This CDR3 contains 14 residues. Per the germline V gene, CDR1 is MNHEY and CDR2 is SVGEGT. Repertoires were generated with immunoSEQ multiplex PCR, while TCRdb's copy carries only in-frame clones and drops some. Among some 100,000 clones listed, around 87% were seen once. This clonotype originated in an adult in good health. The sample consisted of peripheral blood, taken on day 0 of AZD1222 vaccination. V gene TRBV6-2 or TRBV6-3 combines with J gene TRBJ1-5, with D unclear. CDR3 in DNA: TGTGCCAGCAGCGGGTACGTTCTGCATCAGCCCCAGCATTTT. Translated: CASSGYVLHQPQHF.